The 19 T cell receptor beta chains given below trace back to one sample, sequenced in a study of identical twins (dated by TCRdb to the mid-2010s). The library was generated by 5' RACE. Sequencing relied on an Illumina HiSeq 2000. TCRdb reran the public reads through fastp at Q25 and MiXCR, keeping productive beta chains. Rows are unified per CDR3 protein, each entry keeping the most common DNA and genes. A total of 250,000 or so distinct CDR3 sequences appear in this sample, around 8.8% of them only once. The ten largest clones take up less than 4% of the sample. The same data also went into a second study, on yellow fever vaccine responses in identical twins.

The sample was CD8+ T cells sorted from blood. The receptors shown here come from a woman between 18 and 30 years old in good health.

V and J are TRBV7-2 and TRBJ2-3; D possibly corresponds to TRBD2 (6 bases). The germline V gene has CDR1 SGHTA and CDR2 FQGNSA. CDR3 size: 16 residues. Trimming took 1 base from V and 6 from J, leaving 17 bases between them. The CDR3 sequence is CASSLEEWAGTDTQYF. The DNA of the CDR3 is TGTGCCAGCAGCTTAGAGGAATGGGCGGGGACGGATACGCAGTATTTT.

This clonotype was seen only a few times. The chain has TRBV18 and TRBJ2-5, with a possible D match to TRBD1 (6 bases). Germline V gives CDR1 KGHSH, CDR2 LQKENI. Trimming left V 3 bases short and J 1 base short, with 15 bases between. The CDR3 is 16 amino acids. The CDR3 DNA reads as TGTGCCAGCTCACCTGTGACAGGACAATCCCAAGAGACCCAGTACTTC. This codes for CASSPVTGQSQETQYF.

The table lists this clonotype with a few counts. The gene calls are TRBV27 and TRBJ2-7; TRBD2 matches at 7 bases. Germline CDR1 MNHEY, CDR2 SMNVEV (reference sequence). The J segment lost 1 base and the V segment lost 2 bases, leaving 11 bases of the junction unmatched. This CDR3 is 17 amino acids long. The CDR3 sequence: CASSLGGGPPRSYEQYF. For the CDR3, the DNA is TGTGCCAGCAGTTTAGGGGGGGGTCCACCTCGATCCTACGAGCAGTACTTC.

V usage is TRBV4-3 and J usage is TRBJ1-4; possible D gene TRBD1, 5 bases. The CDR3 has 17 residues. Germline loops: CDR1 LGHNA, CDR2 YSLEER. V gave up 3 bases and J gave up 0 bases, with 14 bases separating them. CDR3 sequence reads: CASSQSLIRATNEKLFF. The CDR3 DNA reads TGCGCCAGCAGCCAGTCCCTGATCAGGGCAACTAATGAAAAACTGTTTTTT.

The table lists this clonotype with a few counts. This chain connects TRBV7-8 to TRBJ1-1; D may be TRBD1 (6 bases). This CDR3 comprises 13 residues. The V and J ends lost 4 bases and 7 bases respectively, with 13 bases between them. Germline lookup yields CDR1 SGHVS and CDR2 FQNEAQ. The CDR3 nucleotides are TGTGCCAGCAGCTCTCCGGGGGCCATTGAAGCTTTCTTT. It codes for CASSSPGAIEAFF.

The chain uses TRBV11-3 and TRBJ2-7; D is tentatively TRBD1 or TRBD2 (5 bases each). This CDR3 contains 14 residues. CDR1 and CDR2 from the germline V gene are SGHNT and YENEEA. V gave up 5 bases and J gave up 5 bases, with 16 bases separating them. The CDR3 DNA sequence: TGTGCCAGCAGCCACCGGGGCAGGGAGAACGAGCAGTACTTC. Translating it yields CASSHRGRENEQYF. Drawing the rest from reference TRBV11-3 and TRBJ2-7, the complete variable domain is EAGVVQSPRYKIIEKKQPVAFWCNPISGHNTLYWYLQNLGQGPELLIRYENEEAVDDSQLPKDRFSAERLKGVDSTLKIQPAELGDSAVYLCASSHRGRENEQYFGPGTRLTVT.

Details on this clonotype: This may be a read error, as it is one base from a much larger clone. The CDR3 sequence is CSTSPDPFRNEQFF. The CDR3 coding sequence is TGTTCCACCAGTCCTGACCCCTTTCGCAATGAGCAGTTCTTC. The chain links TRBV15 to TRBJ2-1, with D hard to call. Germline loops: CDR1 LNHNV, CDR2 YYDKDF (reference sequence). This CDR3 has 14 amino acids.

This clonotype was recorded a few times. An end of the junction does not agree with germline; a read error may underlie this. V usage is TRBV6-2 or TRBV6-3 and J usage is TRBJ2-7; D remains ambiguous. Germline CDR1 is MNHEY and CDR2 is SVGEGT. This CDR3 has 11 residues. The DNA of the CDR3 is TGTGCCAGCAGATACTACTACGAGCAGTACTTC. Amino acids: CASRYYYEQYF.

The table lists this clonotype with many counts. This rearrangement joins TRBV15 to TRBJ2-7, with D unresolved. This CDR3 comprises 14 residues. Trimming removed 4 bases at V and 3 bases at J, with 13 bases between. Germline assignment: CDR1 LNHNV and CDR2 YYDKDF (reference sequence). CDR3 loop: CATSNTPSYYEQYF. CDR3 DNA: TGTGCCACCAGCAATACTCCCTCCTACTACGAGCAGTACTTC. The full variable domain, in which reference TRBV15 and TRBJ2-7 provide the parts outside the CDR3, is DAMVIQNPRYQVTQFGKPVTLSCSQTLNHNVMYWYQQKSSQAPKLLFHYYDKDFNNEADTPDNFQSRRPNTSFCFLDIRSPGLGDTAMYLCATSNTPSYYEQYFGPGTRLTVT.

V is TRBV2 and J is TRBJ2-1; 11 bases align to TRBD2. V was clipped by 5 bases and J by 6 bases; unmatched bases: 6. The CDR3 is made up of 15 amino acids. Germline CDR1 is SNHLY and CDR2 is FYNNEI. DNA for the CDR3: TGTGCCAGCAGTCAGTCCGGGACTAGCGGCAATGAGCAGTTCTTC. Its protein is CASSQSGTSGNEQFF.

Only a few counts were recorded for this clonotype. The chain carries TRBV29-1 and TRBJ2-5, with D perhaps matching TRBD1 or TRBD2 (5 bases each). This CDR3 has 15 residues. Germline lookup yields CDR1 SQVTM and CDR2 ANQGSEA. V lost 1 base and J 5 bases, leaving 17 bases between the germline ends. CDR3: CSVEGGTRAWETQYF. CDR3 DNA: TGCAGCGTTGAAGGGGGGACCCGGGCTTGGGAGACCCAGTACTTC.

Ten or more counts support this clonotype. The chain carries TRBV2 and TRBJ2-1, with D uncertain. CDR1 is SNHLY, CDR2 FYNNEI, per germline. The length of the CDR3 is 12 residues. The V end lost 4 bases, the J end lost 4 bases, and 5 bases lay between the germline ends. Here the CDR3 DNA reads TGTGCCAGCAGTGCCTCGTACAATGAGCAGTTCTTC. It specifies CASSASYNEQFF.

This rearrangement joins TRBV15 to TRBJ1-4; 11 bases agree with TRBD1. CDR3 length: 15 amino acids. V shed 4 bases and J 4 bases; nucleotides not matched to a gene: 2. In germline, CDR1 is LNHNV, CDR2 YYDKDF (reference sequence). The CDR3 DNA reads as TGTGCCACCAGCACCGGGACAGGGGGTAATGAAAAACTGTTTTTT. This translates into CATSTGTGGNEKLFF.

This clonotype was recorded at least ten times. The gene calls are TRBV28 and TRBJ2-7; 8 bases match TRBD1. The CDR3 runs to 13 residues. Per germline, CDR1 MDHEN and CDR2 SYDVKM. With 4 bases clipped from V and 4 bases from J, the junction kept 3 bases outside the gene matches. The CDR3 DNA sequence: TGTGCCAGCAGTTACAGGGGGGTGTACGAGCAGTACTTC. Encoded protein: CASSYRGVYEQYF. Variable domain in full (rest from reference TRBV28 and TRBJ2-7): DVKVTQSSRYLVKRTGEKVFLECVQDMDHENMFWYRQDPGLGLRLIYFSYDVKMKEKGDIPEGYSVSREKKERFSLILESASTNQTSMYLCASSYRGVYEQYFGPGTRLTVT.

The genes are TRBV7-9 and TRBJ2-7; 11 nucleotides agree with TRBD1. J gave up 6 bases and V 4 bases, and 8 bases lay outside the gene matches. The CDR3 runs 15 residues. Per germline, CDR1 SEHNR and CDR2 FQNEAQ (reference sequence). This CDR3 is CASSSTDRGLIEQYF. In nucleotides, the CDR3 is TGTGCCAGCAGCTCCACGGACAGGGGGCTGATCGAGCAGTACTTC.

V usage is TRBV29-1 and J usage is TRBJ2-3; TRBD2 might be the D (5 bases). The CDR3 runs to 16 residues. Germline-derived CDR1 and CDR2 are SQVTM and ANQGSEA. V lost 3 bases, J lost 5 bases, and 21 bases lay in between. The CDR3 is CSVDSPLGQEVDTQYF. CDR3 coding DNA: TGCAGCGTTGACTCCCCGTTGGGTCAGGAGGTAGATACGCAGTATTTT.

This clonotype was picked up a small number of times. The chain employs TRBV9 and TRBJ2-6; the D is unclear. Germline CDR1 is SGDLS and CDR2 is YYNGEE. The CDR3 has 17 residues. V shed 3 bases and J shed 0 bases, with 13 bases lying between them. CDR3 loop: CASSARDTSSGANVLTF. The DNA of the CDR3 is TGTGCCAGCAGCGCCCGAGACACCTCCTCTGGGGCCAACGTCCTGACTTTC.

This clonotype was counted many times. The chain combines TRBV29-1 with TRBJ2-3, with 8 bases matching TRBD1. V trimming: 2 bases; J trimming: 4 bases; junction bases outside the gene matches: 14. CDR1 is SQVTM and CDR2 is ANQGSEA in the germline V gene. This CDR3 comprises 17 residues. The chain's CDR3 is CSVEPELRQGRPDTQYF. Here the CDR3 DNA reads TGCAGCGTTGAACCCGAACTGAGACAGGGGAGGCCAGATACGCAGTATTTT.

This clonotype was counted many times. This chain uses TRBV3-1 with TRBJ2-7; TRBD2 matches 8 bases. The CDR3 runs to 15 residues. CDR1 and CDR2 from the germline V gene are LGHDT and YNNKEL (reference sequence). Losses at the gene ends were 4 bases for V and 3 bases for J; bases not matched to a gene: 8. DNA for the CDR3: TGTGCCAGCAGCCCGAATTACGGGGGGGACTACGAGCAGTACTTC. Its translation: CASSPNYGGDYEQYF.